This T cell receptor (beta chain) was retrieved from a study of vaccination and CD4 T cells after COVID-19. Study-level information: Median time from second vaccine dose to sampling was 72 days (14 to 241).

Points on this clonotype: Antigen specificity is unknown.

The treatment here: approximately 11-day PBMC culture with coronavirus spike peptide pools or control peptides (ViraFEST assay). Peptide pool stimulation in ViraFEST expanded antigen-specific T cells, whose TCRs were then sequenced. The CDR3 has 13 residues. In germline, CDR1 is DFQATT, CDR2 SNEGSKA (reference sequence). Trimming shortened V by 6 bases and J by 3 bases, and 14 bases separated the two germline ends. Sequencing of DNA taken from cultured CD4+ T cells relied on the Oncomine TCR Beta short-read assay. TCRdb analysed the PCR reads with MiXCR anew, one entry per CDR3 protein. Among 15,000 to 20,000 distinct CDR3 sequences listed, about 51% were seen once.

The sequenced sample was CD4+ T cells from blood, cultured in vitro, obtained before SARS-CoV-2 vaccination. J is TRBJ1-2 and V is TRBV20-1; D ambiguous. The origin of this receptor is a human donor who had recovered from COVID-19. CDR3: CSASGVLDYGYTF. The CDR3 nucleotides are TGCAGTGCCAGCGGGGTACTGGACTATGGCTACACCTTC.